The 21 T cell receptor beta chains reported below all come from one sample, sequenced in a study of T-cell memory formation after mild COVID-19. A single record per CDR3 protein comes from TCRdb applying MiXCR to the 5' RACE reads. The data contain approximately 500,000 distinct CDR3 sequences, 20% to 30% of them singletons. The sequenced sample consisted of PBMCs or a T cell subset sorted from them (not recorded which). The origin of the receptors is an adult woman who had mild COVID-19 (a few samples of this study predate the infection). Cell type and time point are not known.

The J gene is TRBJ2-7, the V gene TRBV24-1; 11 bases fit TRBD1. Germline loops: CDR1 KGHDR, CDR2 SFDVKD. V dropped 4 bases and J dropped 2; count of bases not matched to a gene: 6. The CDR3 consists of 16 residues. CDR3 nucleotides: TGTGCCACCAGTGACCCTGGGACAGGGGGTACCTACGAGCAGTACTTC. Translation: CATSDPGTGGTYEQYF.

The CDR3 protein is CATSRGQGAGNTEAFF. CDR3 DNA: TGTGCCACCAGCAGAGGGCAGGGGGCGGGAAACACTGAAGCTTTCTTT. The V gene is TRBV15, the J gene TRBJ1-1; the match to TRBD1 covers 8 bases. The CDR3 loop spans 16 amino acids. V trimming: 1 base; J trimming: 2 bases; junction bases outside the gene matches: 6. CDR1 LNHNV and CDR2 YYDKDF come from the germline V gene (reference sequence).

The chain couples TRBV2 to TRBJ2-1, with 8 nucleotides matching TRBD2. CDR1 SNHLY and CDR2 FYNNEI come from the germline V gene. This CDR3 is built from 17 residues. V dropped 6 bases and J dropped 4; count of bases not matched to a gene: 14. In nucleotides, the CDR3 is TGTGCCAGCAGGGATAGCGGGGCTTCTAAGGGTTACAATGAGCAGTTCTTC. This gives the protein CASRDSGASKGYNEQFF.

The chain joins TRBV7-8 to TRBJ2-1; the match to TRBD1 covers 9 bases. This CDR3 is built from 14 residues. Losses at the gene ends were 3 bases for V and 6 bases for J; bases not matched to a gene: 3. Germline-derived CDR1 and CDR2 are SGHVS and FQNEAQ. The CDR3 here is CASSLGDRVNEQFF. The CDR3 DNA is TGTGCCAGCAGCTTGGGGGACAGGGTCAATGAGCAGTTCTTC.

The chain uses TRBV5-1 and TRBJ1-5; D gene ambiguous. CDR3 length: 16 residues. Germline CDR1 reads SGHRS; CDR2 reads YFSETQ. Trimming cost V 6 bases and J 0 bases, with 16 bases left between them. CDR3 bases: TGCGCCAGCACCCTTTTTATGGAGGATAGCAATCAGCCCCAGCATTTT. Protein product: CASTLFMEDSNQPQHF.

This clonotype was seen a few times. The rearrangement uses TRBV7-2 and TRBJ1-4; 7 nucleotides agree with TRBD1. V lost 3 bases and J lost 1; bases outside the gene matches: 8. Germline V gene lookup returns CDR1 SGHTA and CDR2 FQGNSA. The CDR3 spans 17 residues. In nucleotides, the CDR3 is TGTGCCAGCAGCTTGGGAGCAGGGACAGTAACTAATGAAAAACTGTTTTTT. It encodes CASSLGAGTVTNEKLFF.

This clonotype has only a few counts. The chain couples TRBV20-1 to TRBJ2-1; 10 positions agree with TRBD2. Germline lookup yields CDR1 DFQATT and CDR2 SNEGSKA (reference sequence). With V trimmed by 6 bases and J by 8 bases, 10 bases remained unmatched. This CDR3 spans 14 amino acids. The CDR3 loop reads CSAKSGRALDEQFF. CDR3 nucleotides: TGCAGTGCAAAGAGCGGGAGGGCCTTGGATGAGCAGTTCTTC.

This clonotype was counted ten times or more. The rearrangement links TRBV5-5 to TRBJ2-5, with 7 bases fitting TRBD1. Germline V gene data show CDR1 as SGHKS and CDR2 as YYEKEE (reference sequence). The CDR3 has 14 residues. Losses at the gene ends were 4 bases for V and 4 bases for J; bases not matched to a gene: 7. The DNA of the CDR3 is TGTGCCAGCAGCCTACAGGGGTCCGCAGAGACCCAGTACTTC. Amino acids: CASSLQGSAETQYF. The full variable domain, rest sourced from reference TRBV5-5 and TRBJ2-5, is DAGVTQSPTHLIKTRGQQVTLRCSPISGHKSVSWYQQVLGQGPQFIFQYYEKEERGRGNFPDRFSARQFPNYSSELNVNALLLGDSALYLCASSLQGSAETQYFGPGTRLLVL.

The chain carries TRBV6-6 and TRBJ1-1, with D unresolved. This CDR3 has 15 amino acids. V dropped 2 bases and J dropped 0 bases, with 10 bases sitting between them. Germline CDR1 reads MNHNY; CDR2 reads SVGAGI (reference sequence). CDR3 nucleotides: TGTGCCAGCAGTTACCGGGCAGCCATGAACACTGAAGCTTTCTTT. This encodes CASSYRAAMNTEAFF.

The table lists this clonotype with a few counts. The chain uses TRBV7-6 and TRBJ2-5, with TRBD1 identical over 11 bases. V lost 1 base to trimming and J lost 5 bases; unmatched junction nucleotides: 3. The CDR3 length is 15 residues. Germline V gene sequence: CDR1 SGHVS, CDR2 FNYEAQ. In DNA form, the CDR3 reads TGTGCCAGCAGCTTAGGGACAGGGGGCTTCGAGACCCAGTACTTC. This gives the protein CASSLGTGGFETQYF.

This clonotype was counted between two and nine times. The V gene is TRBV4-3, the J gene TRBJ1-2; D might be TRBD1 (6 bases). The CDR3 extends over 17 amino acids. Germline CDR1 reads LGHNA; CDR2 reads YSLEER. Trimming stripped 0 bases from V and 6 bases from J, with 20 bases between. CDR3: CASSQDPAGRGDNGYTF. The CDR3 DNA sequence: TGCGCCAGCAGCCAAGATCCCGCTGGCAGGGGAGATAATGGCTACACCTTC.

The CDR3: CASSPQTYGEQFF. DNA for the CDR3: TGTGCCAGCAGCCCGCAAACGTATGGTGAGCAGTTCTTC. This rearrangement joins TRBV7-2 to TRBJ2-1, with D unresolved. This CDR3 has 13 residues. Germline V gene data show CDR1 as SGHTA and CDR2 as FQGNSA. V lost 5 bases and J 9 bases, leaving 14 bases between the germline ends.

The chain links TRBV7-2 to TRBJ2-7; 9 bases are shared with TRBD2. Germline V gene data show CDR1 as SGHTA and CDR2 as FQGNSA. CDR3 length equals 16 residues. The V segment lost 0 bases and the J segment 7 bases; nucleotides outside the gene matches: 10. The CDR3 is CASSLAAGGSRGEQYF. CDR3 nucleotide sequence: TGTGCCAGCAGCTTAGCCGCGGGAGGGAGTCGTGGGGAGCAGTACTTC. The entire variable domain, with the rest obtained from reference TRBV7-2 and TRBJ2-7, is as follows: GAGVSQSPSNKVTEKGKDVELRCDPISGHTALYWYRQSLGQGLEFLIYFQGNSAPDKSGLPSDRFSAERTGGSVSTLTIQRTQQEDSAVYLCASSLAAGGSRGEQYFGPGTRLTVT.

This clonotype was observed a single time. The rearrangement joins TRBV19 to TRBJ2-5; 7 nucleotides align to TRBD2. The CDR3 covers 15 residues. CDR1 is LNHDA and CDR2 is SQIVND in the germline V gene (reference sequence). V lost 4 bases, J lost 4 bases, and 9 bases stayed unmatched. The CDR3 sequence is CASSRLANLVETQYF. CDR3 DNA: TGTGCCAGTAGTAGACTAGCCAACCTGGTAGAGACCCAGTACTTC. Filled out from reference TRBV19 and TRBJ2-5, the complete variable domain reads DGGITQSPKYLFRKEGQNVTLSCEQNLNHDAMYWYRQDPGQGLRLIYYSQIVNDFQKGDIAEGYSVSREKKESFPLTVTSAQKNPTAFYLCASSRLANLVETQYFGPGTRLLVL.

This chain connects TRBV18 to TRBJ1-4; D gene ambiguous. Germline V gene sequence: CDR1 KGHSH, CDR2 LQKENI. V was cut by 2 bases and J by 3 bases, with 13 bases left in between. The CDR3 consists of 16 residues. The CDR3 spells CASSPTPGLANEKLFF. DNA of the CDR3: TGTGCCAGCTCACCAACCCCCGGGCTGGCTAATGAAAAACTGTTTTTT.

The sample holds a few counts of this clonotype. The chain is built from TRBV20-1 and TRBJ2-5; D is perhaps TRBD1 (5 bases). The germline CDR1 and CDR2 sequences are DFQATT and SNEGSKA (reference sequence). This CDR3 has 15 amino acids. The V end lost 6 bases, the J end lost 2 bases, and 19 bases lay between the germline ends. DNA of the CDR3: TGCAGTGCGAAGGGGCTCGGAGCGACACAAGAGACCCAGTACTTC. It is translated as CSAKGLGATQETQYF.

The chain uses TRBV19 and TRBJ2-2; D is uncertain. Per germline, CDR1 LNHDA and CDR2 SQIVND (reference sequence). Trimming shortened V by 4 bases and J by 4 bases, and 10 bases separated the two germline ends. The CDR3 has 14 amino acids. This CDR3 reads CASSKAQITGELFF. The CDR3 coding sequence is TGTGCCAGTAGTAAGGCACAGATCACCGGGGAGCTGTTTTTT. Complete variable domain (other parts from reference TRBV19 and TRBJ2-2): DGGITQSPKYLFRKEGQNVTLSCEQNLNHDAMYWYRQDPGQGLRLIYYSQIVNDFQKGDIAEGYSVSREKKESFPLTVTSAQKNPTAFYLCASSKAQITGELFFGEGSRLTVL.

The chain uses TRBV15 and TRBJ1-2, with 7 bases aligning to TRBD1. This CDR3 contains 15 residues. After removal of 1 base from V and 2 bases from J, the junction contained 4 bases not matched to a gene. Looked up from germline, CDR1 is LNHNV and CDR2 is YYDKDF (reference sequence). CDR3 loop: CATSRVGRGNYGYTF. CDR3 nucleotide sequence: TGTGCCACCAGCAGAGTTGGCAGGGGGAACTATGGCTACACCTTC.

In this sample, this clonotype turned up a few times. The CDR3 nucleotides read TGTGCCAGCAGTGAAGACAGGGGGCGGTATGAGCAGTTCTTC. Encoded protein: CASSEDRGRYEQFF. The gene calls are TRBV6-1 and TRBJ2-1, with 9 bases that match TRBD1. V was pared by 1 base and J by 8 bases, with 3 bases of the junction left unmatched. CDR1 is MNHNS, CDR2 SASEGT, per germline. This CDR3 comprises 14 residues.

The V gene is TRBV4-3, the J gene TRBJ2-1, with D maybe TRBD2 (5 bases). In germline, CDR1 is LGHNA, CDR2 YSLEER. Trimming left V 0 bases short and J 7 bases short, with 13 bases between. The CDR3 sequence is 15 residues long. CDR3: CASSQDYRTQNEQFF. The CDR3 nucleotides read TGCGCCAGCAGCCAAGACTACCGGACTCAAAATGAGCAGTTCTTC.

This clonotype occurred many times. The chain recombines TRBV3-1 with TRBJ2-1; D may be TRBD1 (6 bases). Germline V lookup: CDR1 LGHDT, CDR2 YNNKEL (reference sequence). The CDR3 covers 18 residues. Trimming stripped 4 bases from V and 6 bases from J, with 25 bases between. In DNA, the CDR3 is TGTGCCAGCAGCCGACTCAACGCAATACAGGGTTTAAGCAATGAGCAGTTCTTC. Translating gives CASSRLNAIQGLSNEQFF.